This T cell receptor (beta chain) was sequenced in a study of vaccination and CD4 T cells after COVID-19. CDR1 and CDR2 (germline): LNHDA, SQIVND (reference sequence). The CDR3 has 15 residues. Trimming cost V 6 bases and J 2 bases; bases outside gene matches: 8. With respect to this clonotype: Its specificity is unknown.

The Oncomine TCR Beta short-read assay was applied to DNA of cultured CD4+ T cells. TCRdb itself ran the PCR reads through MiXCR, one entry per CDR3 protein. Here the sample spans tens of thousands of distinct CDR3 sequences, approximately 42% being singletons. The time point: late sampling 161 to 241 days after vaccination in a few convalescent patients. The treatment here: roughly nine-day PBMC culture with coronavirus spike peptide pools or control peptides (ViraFEST assay). This receptor was identified in a human donor who had recovered from COVID-19. Sequencing used CD4+ T cells from blood, cultured in vitro, obtained about 7 months after SARS-CoV-2 vaccination. The V and J genes are TRBV19 and TRBJ2-7; 9 nucleotides match TRBD2. The CDR3 sequence is CASRMRREGTYEQYF. As DNA, the CDR3 is TGTGCCAGTAGAATGAGGCGGGAGGGAACCTACGAGCAGTACTTC. The whole variable domain, filled in from reference TRBV19 and TRBJ2-7, reads DGGITQSPKYLFRKEGQNVTLSCEQNLNHDAMYWYRQDPGQGLRLIYYSQIVNDFQKGDIAEGYSVSREKKESFPLTVTSAQKNPTAFYLCASRMRREGTYEQYFGPGTRLTVT.